This T cell receptor beta chain emerged from a study of CD8 T cells in Susac syndrome. The study, taken as a whole, reports: In its TCR sequencing and HLA analysis, the study acknowledged that the number of individuals was relatively small.

The CDR3 sequence is 14 residues long. The germline V gene has CDR1 SGDLS and CDR2 YYNGEE. Trimming cost V 2 bases and J 7 bases, with 13 bases left between them. Random hexamers served to reverse transcribe about 0.45 to 1 ug RNA. The immunoSEQ assay covered 54 Vbeta and 13 Jbeta segments for CDR3. TCRdb recomputed calls from the immunoSEQ multiplex PCR reads with MiXCR, one row per CDR3 protein. This table holds about 200,000 distinct CDR3 sequences, 95% found once. Worth noting for this clonotype: What it recognizes is unknown.

Specimen: CD4+ T cells from PBMCs. The rearrangement links TRBV9 to TRBJ2-1; D call uncertain. This sequence was found in a human donor with multiple sclerosis. In nucleotides, the CDR3 is TGTGCCAGCAGCGTGGGTCCCAATAGAAATGAGCAGTTCTTC. Amino acids: CASSVGPNRNEQFF.